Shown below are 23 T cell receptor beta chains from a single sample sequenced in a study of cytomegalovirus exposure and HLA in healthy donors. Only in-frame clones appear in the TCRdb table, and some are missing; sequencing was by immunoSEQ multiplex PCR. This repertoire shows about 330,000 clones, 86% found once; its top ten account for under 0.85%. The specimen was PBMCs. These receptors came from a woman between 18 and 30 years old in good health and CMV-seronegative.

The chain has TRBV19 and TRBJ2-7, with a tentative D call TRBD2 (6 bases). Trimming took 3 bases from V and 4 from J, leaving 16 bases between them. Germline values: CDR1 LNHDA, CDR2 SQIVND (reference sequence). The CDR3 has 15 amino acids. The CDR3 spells CASSILASAPYEQYF. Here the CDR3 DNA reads TGTGCCAGTAGTATTTTGGCTAGCGCGCCGTACGAGCAGTACTTC. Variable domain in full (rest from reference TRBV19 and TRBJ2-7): DGGITQSPKYLFRKEGQNVTLSCEQNLNHDAMYWYRQDPGQGLRLIYYSQIVNDFQKGDIAEGYSVSREKKESFPLTVTSAQKNPTAFYLCASSILASAPYEQYFGPGTRLTVT.

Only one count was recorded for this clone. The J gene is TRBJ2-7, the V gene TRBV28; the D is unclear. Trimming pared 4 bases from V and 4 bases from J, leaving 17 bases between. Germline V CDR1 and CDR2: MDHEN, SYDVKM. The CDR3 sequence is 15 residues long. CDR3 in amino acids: CASSSPRSPRYEQYF. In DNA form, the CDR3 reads TGTGCCAGCAGTTCACCCCGGAGTCCCCGGTACGAGCAGTACTTC.

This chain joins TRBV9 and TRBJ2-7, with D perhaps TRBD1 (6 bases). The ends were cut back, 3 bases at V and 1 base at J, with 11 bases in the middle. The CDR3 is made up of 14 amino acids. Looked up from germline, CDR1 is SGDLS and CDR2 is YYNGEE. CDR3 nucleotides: TGTGCCAGCAGCGAAGGGGACACTTCCTACGAGCAGTACTTC. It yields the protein CASSEGDTSYEQYF.

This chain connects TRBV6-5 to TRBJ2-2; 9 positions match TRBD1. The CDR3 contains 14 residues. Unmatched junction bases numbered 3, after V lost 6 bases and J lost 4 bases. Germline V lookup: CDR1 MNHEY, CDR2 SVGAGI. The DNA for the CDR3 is TGTGCCAGCAGACAGGGGGCGAGCACCGGGGAGCTGTTTTTT. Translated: CASRQGASTGELFF.

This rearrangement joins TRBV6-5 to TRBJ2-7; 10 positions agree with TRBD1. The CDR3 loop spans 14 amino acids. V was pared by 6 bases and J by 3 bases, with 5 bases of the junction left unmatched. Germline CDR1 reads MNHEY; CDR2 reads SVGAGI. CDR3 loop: CASSSGQGLYEQYF. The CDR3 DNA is TGTGCCAGCAGCTCGGGACAGGGGCTCTACGAGCAGTACTTC.

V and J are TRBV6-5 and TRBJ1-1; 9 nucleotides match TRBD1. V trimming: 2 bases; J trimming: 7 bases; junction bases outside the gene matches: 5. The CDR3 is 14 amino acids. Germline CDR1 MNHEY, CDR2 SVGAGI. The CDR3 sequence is CASSYGQGSYEAFF. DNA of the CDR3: TGTGCCAGCAGTTACGGACAGGGGTCATATGAAGCTTTCTTT.

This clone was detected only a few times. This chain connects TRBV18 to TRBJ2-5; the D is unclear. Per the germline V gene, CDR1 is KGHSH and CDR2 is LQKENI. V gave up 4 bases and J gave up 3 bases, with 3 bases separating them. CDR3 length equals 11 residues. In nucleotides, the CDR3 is TGTGCCAGCTCACTTAAAGAGACCCAGTACTTC. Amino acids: CASSLKETQYF.

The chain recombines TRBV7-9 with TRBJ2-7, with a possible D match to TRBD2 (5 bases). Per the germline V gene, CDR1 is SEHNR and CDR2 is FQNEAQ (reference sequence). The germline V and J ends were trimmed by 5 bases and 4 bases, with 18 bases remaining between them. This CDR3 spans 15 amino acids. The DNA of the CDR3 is TGTGCCAGCAGCCCTCCCCCTCCTAGCAGGTACGAGCAGTACTTC. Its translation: CASSPPPPSRYEQYF. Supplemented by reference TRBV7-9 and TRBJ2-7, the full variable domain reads DTGVSQNPRHKITKRGQNVTFRCDPISEHNRLYWYRQTLGQGPEFLTYFQNEAQLEKSRLLSDRFSAERPKGSFSTLEIQRTEQGDSAMYLCASSPPPPSRYEQYFGPGTRLTVT.

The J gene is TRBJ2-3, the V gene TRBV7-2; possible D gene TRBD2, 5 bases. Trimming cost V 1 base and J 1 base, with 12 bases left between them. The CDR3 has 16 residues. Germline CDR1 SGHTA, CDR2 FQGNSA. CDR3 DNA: TGTGCCAGCAGCTTAGAATCCGGGGTGGGCACAGATACGCAGTATTTT. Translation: CASSLESGVGTDTQYF. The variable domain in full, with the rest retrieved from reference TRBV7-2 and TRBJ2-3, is GAGVSQSPSNKVTEKGKDVELRCDPISGHTALYWYRQSLGQGLEFLIYFQGNSAPDKSGLPSDRFSAERTGGSVSTLTIQRTQQEDSAVYLCASSLESGVGTDTQYFGPGTRLTVL.

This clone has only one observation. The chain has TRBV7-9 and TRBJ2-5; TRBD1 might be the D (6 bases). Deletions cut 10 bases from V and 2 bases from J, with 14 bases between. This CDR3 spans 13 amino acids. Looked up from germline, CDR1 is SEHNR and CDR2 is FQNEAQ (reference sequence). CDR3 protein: CAKSRTAQETQYF. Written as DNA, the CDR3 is TGTGCCAAGTCTCGGACAGCTCAAGAGACCCAGTACTTC.

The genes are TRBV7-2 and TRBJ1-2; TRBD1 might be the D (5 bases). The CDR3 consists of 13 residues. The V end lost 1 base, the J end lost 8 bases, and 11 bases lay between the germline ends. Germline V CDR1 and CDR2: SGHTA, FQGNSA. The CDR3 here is CASSLVGGEGYTF. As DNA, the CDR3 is TGTGCCAGCAGCTTAGTCGGGGGAGAGGGCTACACCTTC.

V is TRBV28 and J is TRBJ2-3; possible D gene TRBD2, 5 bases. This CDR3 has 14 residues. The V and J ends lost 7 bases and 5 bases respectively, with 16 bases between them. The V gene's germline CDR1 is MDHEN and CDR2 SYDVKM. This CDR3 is CASKTRRGKDTQYF. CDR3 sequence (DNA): TGTGCCAGCAAAACTAGGAGAGGAAAAGATACGCAGTATTTT.

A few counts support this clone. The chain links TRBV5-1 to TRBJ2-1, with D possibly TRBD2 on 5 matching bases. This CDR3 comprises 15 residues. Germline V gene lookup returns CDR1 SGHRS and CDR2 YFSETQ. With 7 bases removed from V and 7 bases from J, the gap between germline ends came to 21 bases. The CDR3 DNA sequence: TGCGCCAGCCAGCTACAAGCGGAGCACTCAAATGAGCAGTTCTTC. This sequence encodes CASQLQAEHSNEQFF.

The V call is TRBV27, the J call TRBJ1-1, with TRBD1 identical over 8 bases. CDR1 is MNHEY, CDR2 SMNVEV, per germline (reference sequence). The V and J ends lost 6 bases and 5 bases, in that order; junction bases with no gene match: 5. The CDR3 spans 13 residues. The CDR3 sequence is CASRVYRGTEAFF. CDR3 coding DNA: TGTGCCAGCAGAGTATACAGGGGGACTGAAGCTTTCTTT.

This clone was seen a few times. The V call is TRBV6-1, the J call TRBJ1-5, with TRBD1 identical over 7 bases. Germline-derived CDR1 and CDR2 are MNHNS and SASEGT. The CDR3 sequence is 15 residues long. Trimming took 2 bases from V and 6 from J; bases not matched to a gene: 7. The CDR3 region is CASSEMTGLGQPQHF. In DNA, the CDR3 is TGTGCCAGCAGTGAAATGACAGGGTTGGGTCAGCCCCAGCATTTT.

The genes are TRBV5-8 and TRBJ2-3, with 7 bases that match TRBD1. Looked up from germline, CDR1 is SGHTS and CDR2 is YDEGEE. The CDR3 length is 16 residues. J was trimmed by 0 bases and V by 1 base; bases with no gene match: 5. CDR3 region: CASSLWDSASTDTQYF. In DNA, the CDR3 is TGTGCCAGCAGCTTGTGGGACAGCGCCAGCACAGATACGCAGTATTTT. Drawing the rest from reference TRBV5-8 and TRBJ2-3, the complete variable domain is EAGVTQSPTHLIKTRGQQATLRCSPISGHTSVYWYQQALGLGLQFLLWYDEGEERNRGNFPPRFSGRQFPNYSSELNVNALELEDSALYLCASSLWDSASTDTQYFGPGTRLTVL.

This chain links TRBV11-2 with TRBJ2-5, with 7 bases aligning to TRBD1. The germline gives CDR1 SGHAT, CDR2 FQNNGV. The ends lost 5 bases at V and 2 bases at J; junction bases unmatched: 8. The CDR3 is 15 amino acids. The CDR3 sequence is CASSNTGTVQETQYF. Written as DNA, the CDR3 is TGTGCCAGCAGCAACACAGGGACAGTTCAAGAGACCCAGTACTTC.

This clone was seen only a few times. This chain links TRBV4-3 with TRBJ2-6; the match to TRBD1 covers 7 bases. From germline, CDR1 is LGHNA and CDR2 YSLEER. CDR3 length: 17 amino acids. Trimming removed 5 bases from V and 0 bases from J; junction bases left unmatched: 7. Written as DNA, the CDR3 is TGCGCCAGCAGCGGTACAGGGGCCCTCTCTGGGGCCAACGTCCTGACTTTC. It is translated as CASSGTGALSGANVLTF.

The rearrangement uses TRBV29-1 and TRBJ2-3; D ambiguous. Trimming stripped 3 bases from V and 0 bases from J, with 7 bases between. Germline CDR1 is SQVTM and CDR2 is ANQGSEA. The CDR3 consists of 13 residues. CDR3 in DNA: TGCAGCGTTGAGCGGCAGAGCACAGATACGCAGTATTTT. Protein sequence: CSVERQSTDTQYF.

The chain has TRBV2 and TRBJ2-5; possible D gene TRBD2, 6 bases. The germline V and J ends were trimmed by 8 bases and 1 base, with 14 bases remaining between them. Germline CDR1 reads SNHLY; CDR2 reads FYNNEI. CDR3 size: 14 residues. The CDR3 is CASWRRGLQETQYF. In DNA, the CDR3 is TGTGCCAGCTGGAGGAGGGGCCTCCAAGAGACCCAGTACTTC.

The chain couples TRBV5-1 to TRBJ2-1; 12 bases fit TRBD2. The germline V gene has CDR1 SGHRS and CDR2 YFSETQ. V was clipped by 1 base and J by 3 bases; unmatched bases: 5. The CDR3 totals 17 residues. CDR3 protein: CASSLFKTSGSYNEQFF. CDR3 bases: TGCGCCAGCAGCTTGTTTAAGACTAGCGGGAGCTACAATGAGCAGTTCTTC.

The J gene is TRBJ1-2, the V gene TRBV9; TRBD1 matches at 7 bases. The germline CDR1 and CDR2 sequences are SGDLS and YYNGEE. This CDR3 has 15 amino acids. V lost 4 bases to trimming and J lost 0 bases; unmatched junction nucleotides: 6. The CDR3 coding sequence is TGTGCCAGCAGCTTACAGGGGACAGCTAACTATGGCTACACCTTC. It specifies CASSLQGTANYGYTF.

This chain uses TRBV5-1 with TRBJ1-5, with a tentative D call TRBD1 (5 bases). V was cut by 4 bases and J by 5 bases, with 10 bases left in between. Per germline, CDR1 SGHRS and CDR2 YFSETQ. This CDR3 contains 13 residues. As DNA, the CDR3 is TGCGCCAGCAGCCCTGGGGCAGATCAGCCCCAGCATTTT. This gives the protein CASSPGADQPQHF.